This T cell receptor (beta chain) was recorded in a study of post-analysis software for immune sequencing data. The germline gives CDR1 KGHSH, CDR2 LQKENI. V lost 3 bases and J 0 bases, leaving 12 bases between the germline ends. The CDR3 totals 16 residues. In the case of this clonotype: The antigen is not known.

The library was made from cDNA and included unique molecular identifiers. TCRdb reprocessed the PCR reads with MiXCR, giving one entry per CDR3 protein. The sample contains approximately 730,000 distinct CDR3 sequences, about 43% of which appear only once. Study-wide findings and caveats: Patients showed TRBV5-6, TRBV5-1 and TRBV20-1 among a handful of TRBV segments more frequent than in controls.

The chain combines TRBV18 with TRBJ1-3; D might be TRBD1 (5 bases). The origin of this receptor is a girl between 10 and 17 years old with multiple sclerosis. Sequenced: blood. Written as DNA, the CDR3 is TGTGCCAGCTCACCTCGTGGGGCCGCCTCTGGAAACACCATATATTTT. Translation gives CASSPRGAASGNTIYF.